The 28 T cell receptor beta chains reported below all come from one sample, sequenced in a study of T cells expressing NK-cell markers. TCRdb reworked the 5' RACE reads into one entry per CDR3 protein, no DNA. The sample holds hundreds of thousands of distinct CDR3 sequences. The sample was blood T cells: a sorted CD56 or NKG2C T cell subset, CD4+ or CD8+ T cells, or bulk PBMC T cells (not recorded which). All receptors derive from a woman between 18 and 69 years old in good health.

The chain combines TRBV21-1 with TRBJ2-2; the D call from TCRdb, TRBD1, cannot be confirmed without DNA. TRBV21-1 is given as a pseudogene. The CDR3 extends over 17 amino acids. The CDR3 region is CASSKGPGHPNTGELFF.

The chain links TRBV29-1 to TRBJ1-1. Germline V lookup: CDR1 SQVTM, CDR2 ANQGSEA. CDR3 length equals 14 residues. This chain's CDR3 is CSAEGRLTNTEAFF.

This CDR3 is CASSQPGRSTDTQYF. The chain is built from TRBV12-3 or TRBV12-4 and TRBJ2-3; with no DNA, the TCRdb D assignment of TRBD1 cannot be verified. This CDR3 is 15 amino acids long.

V and J are TRBV12-3 or TRBV12-4 and TRBJ2-2; the TRBD2 assignment by TCRdb is unverifiable without DNA. The CDR3 extends over 17 amino acids. The CDR3 sequence: CASSLAKWRTNTGELFF.

The genes are TRBV5-1 and TRBJ2-3; TCRdb gives TRBD2 as the D gene, but with no DNA this cannot be confirmed. Germline assignment: CDR1 SGHRS and CDR2 YFSETQ. The CDR3 covers 17 residues. The CDR3 here is CASSRNPLAGAGDTQYF.

The CDR3 spells CATSRETGEETQYF. The chain is built from TRBV15 and TRBJ2-5; checking the TCRdb D call of TRBD1 is not possible without DNA. The CDR3 loop spans 14 amino acids. Germline loops: CDR1 LNHNV, CDR2 YYDKDF (reference sequence).

The genes are TRBV19 and TRBJ2-3. CDR1 and CDR2 (germline): LNHDA, SQIVND (reference sequence). There are 12 residues in the CDR3. CDR3 loop: CASSPAEDTQYF.

The V call is TRBV19, the J call TRBJ2-1; checking the TCRdb D call of TRBD1 is not possible without DNA. CDR1 is LNHDA, CDR2 SQIVND, per germline (reference sequence). This CDR3 is 11 amino acids long. The CDR3 spells CATGGRGKQFF.

V usage is TRBV28 and J usage is TRBJ2-3; TCRdb proposes TRBD1, but this gene call is untestable without DNA. This CDR3 has 13 amino acids. Germline CDR1 is MDHEN and CDR2 is SYDVKM. The CDR3 sequence is CASGSHPTDTQYF. Full variable domain (remainder filled in from reference TRBV28 and TRBJ2-3): DVKVTQSSRYLVKRTGEKVFLECVQDMDHENMFWYRQDPGLGLRLIYFSYDVKMKEKGDIPEGYSVSREKKERFSLILESASTNQTSMYLCASGSHPTDTQYFGPGTRLTVL.

This rearrangement joins TRBV19 to TRBJ2-1; TCRdb indicates TRBD2, and absent DNA this call remains unverified. Germline CDR1 is LNHDA and CDR2 is SQIVND (reference sequence). The CDR3 has 15 residues. CDR3 region: CASRAATRGFNEQFF.

This chain links TRBV20-1 with TRBJ2-3. The CDR3 length is 15 residues. Germline values: CDR1 DFQATT, CDR2 SNEGSKA (reference sequence). CDR3 amino acids: CSARGRTGSTDTQYF.

The chain links TRBV5-1 to TRBJ2-5; the TCRdb call, TRBD1, lacks DNA for checking. CDR3 length: 16 residues. Per germline, CDR1 SGHRS and CDR2 YFSETQ. CDR3 sequence: CASTPPTGVVQETQYF.

The chain joins TRBV6-1 to TRBJ1-1. The CDR3 is 13 residues long. Germline V gene sequence: CDR1 MNHNS, CDR2 SASEGT. CDR3 protein: CATTWRLATEAFF.

The J gene is TRBJ1-1, the V gene TRBV12-3 or TRBV12-4; TCRdb lists TRBD1, though no DNA is available to test this call. The CDR3 is 13 amino acids. The CDR3 protein is CAISQGRNTEAFF.

This chain's CDR3 is CASGLGVLGANVLTF. This sequence joins TRBV11-2 and TRBJ2-6. The length of the CDR3 is 15 residues. Germline V gene lookup returns CDR1 SGHAT and CDR2 FQNNGV. The whole variable domain, remainder taken from reference TRBV11-2 and TRBJ2-6, is EAGVAQSPRYKIIEKRQSVAFWCNPISGHATLYWYQQILGQGPKLLIQFQNNGVVDDSQLPKDRFSAERLKGVDSTLKIQPAKLEDSAVYLCASGLGVLGANVLTFGAGSRLTVL.

This chain links TRBV4-3 with TRBJ1-2. This CDR3 has 12 amino acids. Germline CDR1 LGHNA, CDR2 YSLEER. The CDR3 region is CASSQETYGYTF.

This chain joins TRBV7-2 and TRBJ1-6; absent DNA, TCRdb's TRBD1 call cannot be checked. The CDR3 totals 14 residues. The germline V gene encodes CDR1 SGHTA and CDR2 FQGNSA. CDR3 amino acids: CASSLLQGASPLHF.

The genes are TRBV5-6 and TRBJ2-1; there is no DNA to check the TCRdb D call of TRBD2. This CDR3 is 16 amino acids long. Germline-derived CDR1 and CDR2 are SGHDT and YYEEEE. This CDR3 is CASTFLPAGRYNEQFF.

The gene calls are TRBV20-1 and TRBJ1-4; there is no DNA to check the TCRdb D call of TRBD1. Germline V gives CDR1 DFQATT, CDR2 SNEGSKA (reference sequence). The CDR3 sequence is 13 residues long. The CDR3 protein is CSVLTDRVEKLFF.

The chain is built from TRBV28 and TRBJ2-5; absent DNA, TCRdb's TRBD1 call cannot be checked. CDR3 length: 15 amino acids. Per the germline V gene, CDR1 is MDHEN and CDR2 is SYDVKM. CDR3 sequence: CASDDPGSTGETQYF.

The chain recombines TRBV7-9 with TRBJ2-4. CDR3 length equals 17 residues. CDR1 SEHNR and CDR2 FQNEAQ come from the germline V gene (reference sequence). The CDR3 region is CASSSSADAVAKNIQYF.

This chain connects TRBV5-1 to TRBJ2-5. CDR3 length equals 14 residues. CDR1 is SGHRS, CDR2 YFSETQ, per germline. This CDR3 reads CASSVGDVTETQYF.

This chain uses TRBV7-2 with TRBJ1-4; absent DNA, TCRdb's TRBD1 call cannot be checked. The germline gives CDR1 SGHTA, CDR2 FQGNSA. The CDR3 sequence is 16 residues long. CDR3 residues: CASSPWGRGSYEKLFF. Supplemented by reference TRBV7-2 and TRBJ1-4, the full variable domain reads GAGVSQSPSNKVTEKGKDVELRCDPISGHTALYWYRQSLGQGLEFLIYFQGNSAPDKSGLPSDRFSAERTGGSVSTLTIQRTQQEDSAVYLCASSPWGRGSYEKLFFGSGTQLSVL.

This sequence joins TRBV5-1 and TRBJ1-2. Germline assignment: CDR1 SGHRS and CDR2 YFSETQ. This CDR3 has 14 residues. The CDR3 protein is CASSLQGSNYGYTF.

The chain couples TRBV5-6 to TRBJ2-3; TCRdb reports TRBD2, a call that lacks DNA to check it against. CDR3 length equals 18 residues. Germline V lookup: CDR1 SGHDT, CDR2 YYEEEE. CDR3 sequence: CASSSPGTSGGRTDTQYF.

The chain uses TRBV2 and TRBJ1-5; as DNA is missing, the TRBD1 call by TCRdb cannot be tested. There are 16 residues in the CDR3. The germline gives CDR1 SNHLY, CDR2 FYNNEI. CDR3 loop: CASRPLGQGGNQPQHF.

The chain has TRBV9 and TRBJ2-3. Germline-derived CDR1 and CDR2 are SGDLS and YYNGEE. This CDR3 is built from 13 residues. The CDR3 loop is CASSAWDPDTQYF.

This chain connects TRBV7-2 to TRBJ2-1; the D call from TCRdb, TRBD2, cannot be confirmed without DNA. The CDR3 totals 15 residues. Per germline, CDR1 SGHTA and CDR2 FQGNSA. The CDR3: CASSLRPSGSNEQFF.